The T cell receptor (beta chain) under discussion was sequenced for a study of shared clonotypes between healthy human individuals. Deep-level settings were used for running the assay. Profiled with immunoSEQ multiplex PCR; TCRdb holds only in-frame clones, not every one. The sample holds 600,000 to 700,000 clones, around 73% seen once. This CDR3 contains 16 residues. The germline gives CDR1 MGHRA, CDR2 YSYEKL. Trimming at V came to 4 bases and at J to 0 bases, leaving 3 bases not matched to a gene. The receptor was derived from a woman in her twenties or thirties in good health. The chain couples TRBV4-1 to TRBJ2-4, with TRBD2 matching over 10 bases. Sequencing used memory CD4+ T cells sorted from blood. Subset reported: CD45RA-negative fraction. For the CDR3, the DNA is TGCGCCAGCAGCCGAGGACTAGCGGTAGCCAAAAACATTCAGTACTTC. It encodes CASSRGLAVAKNIQYF.